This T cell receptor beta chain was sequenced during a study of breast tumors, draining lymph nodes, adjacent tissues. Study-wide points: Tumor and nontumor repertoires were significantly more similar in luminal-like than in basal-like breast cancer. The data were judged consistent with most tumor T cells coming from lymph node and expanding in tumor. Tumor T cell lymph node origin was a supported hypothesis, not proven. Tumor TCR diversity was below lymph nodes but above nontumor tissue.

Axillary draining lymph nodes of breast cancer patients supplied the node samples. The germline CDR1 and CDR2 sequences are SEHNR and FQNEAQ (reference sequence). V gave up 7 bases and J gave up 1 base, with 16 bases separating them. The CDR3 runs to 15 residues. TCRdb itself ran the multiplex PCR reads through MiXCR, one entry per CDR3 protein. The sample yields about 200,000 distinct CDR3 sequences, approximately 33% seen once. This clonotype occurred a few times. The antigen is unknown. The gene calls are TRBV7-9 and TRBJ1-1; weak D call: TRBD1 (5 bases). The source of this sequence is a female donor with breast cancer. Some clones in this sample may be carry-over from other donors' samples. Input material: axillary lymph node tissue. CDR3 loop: CASNTRAGGNTEAFF. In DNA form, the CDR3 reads TGTGCCAGCAATACCCGGGCCGGGGGGAACACTGAAGCTTTCTTT.